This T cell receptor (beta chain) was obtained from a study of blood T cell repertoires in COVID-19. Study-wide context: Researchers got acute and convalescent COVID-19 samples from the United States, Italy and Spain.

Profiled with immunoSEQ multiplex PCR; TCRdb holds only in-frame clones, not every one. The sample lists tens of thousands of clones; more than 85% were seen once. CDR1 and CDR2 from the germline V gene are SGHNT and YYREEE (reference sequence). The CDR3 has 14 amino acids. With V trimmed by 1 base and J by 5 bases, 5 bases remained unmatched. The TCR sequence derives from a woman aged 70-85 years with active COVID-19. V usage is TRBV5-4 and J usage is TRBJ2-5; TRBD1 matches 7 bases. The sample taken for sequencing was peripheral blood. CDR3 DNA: TGTGCCAGCAGCTTGAACAGGGGAAGGGAGACCCAGTACTTC. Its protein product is CASSLNRGRETQYF.